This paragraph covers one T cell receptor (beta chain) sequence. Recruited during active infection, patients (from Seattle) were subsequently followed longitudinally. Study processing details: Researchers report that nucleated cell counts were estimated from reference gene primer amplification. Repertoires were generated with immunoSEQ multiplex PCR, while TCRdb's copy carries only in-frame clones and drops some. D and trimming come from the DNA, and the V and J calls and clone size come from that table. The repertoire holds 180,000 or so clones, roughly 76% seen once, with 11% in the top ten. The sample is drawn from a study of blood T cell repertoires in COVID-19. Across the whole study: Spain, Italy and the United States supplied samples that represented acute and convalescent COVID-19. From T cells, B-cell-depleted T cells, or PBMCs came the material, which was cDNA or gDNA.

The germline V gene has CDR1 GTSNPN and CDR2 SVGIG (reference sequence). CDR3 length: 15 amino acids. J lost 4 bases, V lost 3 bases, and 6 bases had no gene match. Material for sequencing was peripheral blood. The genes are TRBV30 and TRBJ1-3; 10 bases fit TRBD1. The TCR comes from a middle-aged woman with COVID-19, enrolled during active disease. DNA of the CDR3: TGTGCCTGGAGCAGACAGGGGGCCTGGGGAAACACCATATATTTT. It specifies CAWSRQGAWGNTIYF.